This passage covers 32 T cell receptor beta chains from one sample sequenced in a study of T-cell memory formation after mild COVID-19 (TCRdb year 2021). The library was prepared using 5' RACE. Sequencer: Illumina NovaSeq 6000. TCRdb reprocessing: public reads trimmed at Q25 with fastp, clones called with MiXCR, in-frame beta chains kept. When rows share a CDR3 protein, they turn into one entry using the most common DNA and genes. Within this sample are some 250,000 distinct CDR3 sequences, with 15% to 20% of them counted one time only. Approximately 22% of the sample goes to the ten largest clones. Material: PBMCs or a T cell subset sorted from them (not recorded which). These receptors were collected from a man aged 18 to 30 who had mild COVID-19 (a few samples of this study predate the infection). The sample titles of this study are shuffled in the database, so cell type and time point are left out; the donor was told from shared clones.

This clonotype was counted many times. The chain couples TRBV5-1 to TRBJ1-1; possibly TRBD1 for D (6 bases). The CDR3 length is 13 residues. CDR1 is SGHRS, CDR2 YFSETQ, per germline. Trimming removed 2 bases from V and 7 bases from J, with 12 bases in between. CDR3 loop: CASSFGGPNEAFF. In DNA, the CDR3 is TGCGCCAGCAGCTTTGGGGGCCCCAATGAAGCTTTCTTT.

This rearrangement joins TRBV4-1 to TRBJ1-4, with no clear D. The CDR3 is 15 amino acids. CDR1 is MGHRA, CDR2 YSYEKL, per germline. With 1 base removed from V and 6 bases from J, the gap between germline ends came to 12 bases. CDR3 coding DNA: TGCGCCAGCAGCCAAGTGGATAGGGTGGATGAAAAACTGTTTTTT. Amino acids: CASSQVDRVDEKLFF.

The V call is TRBV2, the J call TRBJ1-6; D remains ambiguous. CDR1 SNHLY and CDR2 FYNNEI come from the germline V gene. The CDR3 contains 13 residues. V was clipped by 8 bases and J by 8 bases, with 13 bases between them. CDR3 bases: TGTGCCAGCGGTGGACGGCCCGATTCACCCCTCCACTTT. This codes for CASGGRPDSPLHF.

This chain uses TRBV29-1 with TRBJ2-5; the D gene is possibly TRBD1 (5 bases). The CDR3 length is 14 residues. V lost 7 bases and J lost 2, with 17 bases in between. Looked up from germline, CDR1 is SQVTM and CDR2 is ANQGSEA. CDR3 DNA sequence: TGCAGCGGGACACCTGCGAGCAGGCAAGAGACCCAGTACTTC. Protein: CSGTPASRQETQYF. Looking up the rest from reference TRBV29-1 and TRBJ2-5 gives the full variable domain: SAVISQKPSRDICQRGTSLTIQCQVDSQVTMMFWYRQQPGQSLTLIATANQGSEATYESGFVIDKFPISRPNLTFSTLTVSNMSPEDSSIYLCSGTPASRQETQYFGPGTRLLVL.

The chain has TRBV18 and TRBJ1-2; 12 bases align to TRBD1. The CDR3 has 14 residues. Looked up from germline, CDR1 is KGHSH and CDR2 is LQKENI. J was trimmed by 4 bases and V by 4 bases; bases with no gene match: 1. As DNA, the CDR3 is TGTGCCAGCTCACAGGGACAGGGGGCCTATGGCTACACCTTC. It translates to CASSQGQGAYGYTF.

This chain links TRBV29-1 with TRBJ2-3, with TRBD2 identical over 9 bases. The CDR3 has 13 amino acids. With 7 bases clipped from V and 4 bases from J, the junction kept 6 bases outside the gene matches. CDR1 SQVTM and CDR2 ANQGSEA come from the germline V gene. In nucleotides, the CDR3 is TGCAGCGGCGGGACTAGCACCGCAGATACGCAGTATTTT. It is translated as CSGGTSTADTQYF.

This clonotype was counted only a few times. This chain uses TRBV6-2 or TRBV6-3 with TRBJ2-1; D is undetermined. The germline V and J ends were trimmed by 6 bases and 4 bases, with 13 bases remaining between them. The CDR3 has 14 residues. Germline V lookup: CDR1 MNHEY, CDR2 SVGEGT. The CDR3 protein is CASRGRLIYNEQFF. DNA of the CDR3: TGTGCCAGCAGAGGTAGACTCATTTACAATGAGCAGTTCTTC.

This chain uses TRBV29-1 with TRBJ2-3; D is unresolved. Germline CDR1 and CDR2: SQVTM and ANQGSEA. The CDR3 spans 14 residues. V dropped 4 bases and J dropped 6 bases, with 17 bases sitting between them. DNA for the CDR3: TGCAGCGTTGTTGGACGATCCCCAAGGGATACGCAGTATTTT. Its protein product is CSVVGRSPRDTQYF.

The chain has TRBV28 and TRBJ1-6; 9 nucleotides agree with TRBD1. This CDR3 region has 14 residues. Losses at the gene ends were 6 bases for V and 9 bases for J; bases not matched to a gene: 6. Germline V gives CDR1 MDHEN, CDR2 SYDVKM. CDR3 DNA: TGTGCCAGCAGGGGGGACAGGGAGAGTTCACCCCTCCACTTT. This codes for CASRGDRESSPLHF.

V usage is TRBV4-1 and J usage is TRBJ2-1; tentatively, D is TRBD1 (6 bases). This CDR3 has 12 amino acids. The V gene's germline CDR1 is MGHRA and CDR2 YSYEKL. The V end lost 4 bases, the J end lost 8 bases, and 9 bases lay between the germline ends. CDR3 DNA: TGCGCCAGCAGCCTGACAGGACATGAGCAGTTCTTC. Amino acids: CASSLTGHEQFF.

This clonotype came up a few times. The chain is built from TRBV27 and TRBJ2-3, with D unclear. Trimming took off 2 bases at V and 4 bases at J, with 13 bases between the two ends. The CDR3 loop spans 15 amino acids. Germline V gene sequence: CDR1 MNHEY, CDR2 SMNVEV (reference sequence). The CDR3 loop is CASSLVLGSADTQYF. The CDR3 DNA follows: TGTGCCAGCAGTTTAGTCCTGGGGTCGGCAGATACGCAGTATTTT.

The rearrangement uses TRBV5-5 and TRBJ2-5; TRBD2 matches at 9 bases. The CDR3 length is 16 residues. Losses at the gene ends were 1 base for V and 1 base for J; bases not matched to a gene: 5. CDR1 is SGHKS and CDR2 is YYEKEE in the germline V gene (reference sequence). CDR3 residues: CASSLLSGGTQETQYF. CDR3 bases: TGTGCCAGCAGCTTGCTGAGCGGGGGGACCCAAGAGACCCAGTACTTC.

This sequence joins TRBV9 and TRBJ2-3, with TRBD2 as a possible D gene (6 bases). The CDR3 sequence is 19 residues long. In germline, CDR1 is SGDLS, CDR2 YYNGEE. The germline V and J ends were trimmed by 0 bases and 2 bases, with 22 bases remaining between them. CDR3 in amino acids: CASSVAEADSGYFTDTQYF. The CDR3 DNA sequence: TGTGCCAGCAGCGTAGCGGAAGCAGATAGCGGCTACTTCACAGATACGCAGTATTTT. The entire variable domain, with the rest obtained from reference TRBV9 and TRBJ2-3, is as follows: DSGVTQTPKHLITATGQRVTLRCSPRSGDLSVYWYQQSLDQGLQFLIQYYNGEERAKGNILERFSAQQFPDLHSELNLSSLELGDSALYFCASSVAEADSGYFTDTQYFGPGTRLTVL.

The V gene is TRBV12-3 or TRBV12-4, the J gene TRBJ2-5; the D is unclear. The CDR3 is 11 amino acids. V shed 2 bases and J shed 7 bases, with 5 bases lying between them. The CDR3 DNA sequence: TGTGCCAGCAGTTTAATGGGGACCCAGTACTTC. Protein sequence: CASSLMGTQYF.

In DNA, the CDR3 is TGTGCCAGCAGCTTTCTCCACAACGGCCCGACTAATGGCTACACCTTC. As protein: CASSFLHNGPTNGYTF. This sequence joins TRBV7-2 and TRBJ1-2; no clear D gene. CDR1 is SGHTA and CDR2 is FQGNSA in the germline V gene. V was pared by 3 bases and J by 6 bases, with 20 bases between. This CDR3 contains 16 residues.

Here the CDR3 DNA reads TGTGCCAGCAGTCTTCTTTGGGGCAATCAGCCCCAGCATTTT. Its translation: CASSLLWGNQPQHF. The chain uses TRBV6-5 and TRBJ1-5, with no clear D. CDR3 length: 14 amino acids. V lost 5 bases, J lost 2 bases, and 10 bases lay in between. Germline V gene lookup returns CDR1 MNHEY and CDR2 SVGAGI.

The V and J genes are TRBV20-1 and TRBJ2-2; D call uncertain. V was shortened by 3 bases and J by 6 bases, with 8 bases between the two germline ends. CDR1 is DFQATT, CDR2 SNEGSKA, per germline (reference sequence). CDR3 length equals 12 residues. In nucleotides, the CDR3 is TGCAGTGCTAGGTCAAACCCCGGGGAGCTGTTTTTT. Translating it yields CSARSNPGELFF.

The rearrangement joins TRBV6-2 or TRBV6-3 to TRBJ2-7; possible D gene TRBD2, 5 bases. V was clipped by 5 bases and J by 5 bases, with 13 bases between them. The V gene's germline CDR1 is MNHEY and CDR2 SVGEGT. This CDR3 spans 13 amino acids. The CDR3 protein is CASSLLVSDEQYF. The CDR3 nucleotides are TGTGCCAGCAGTCTACTAGTATCCGACGAGCAGTACTTC.

V gene TRBV6-5 combines with J gene TRBJ1-2; D might be TRBD1 (5 bases). Germline V gene lookup returns CDR1 MNHEY and CDR2 SVGAGI. There are 15 residues in the CDR3. The V and J ends lost 6 bases and 2 bases respectively, with 16 bases between them. CDR3 amino acids: CASRRDGGTNYGYTF. CDR3 nucleotide sequence: TGTGCCAGCAGACGCGACGGAGGGACCAACTATGGCTACACCTTC.

In this sample, this clonotype turned up a few times. The V call is TRBV18, the J call TRBJ2-7; D gene uncertain. The ends were cut back, 1 base at V and 4 bases at J, with 8 bases in the middle. CDR3 length: 13 residues. CDR1 is KGHSH, CDR2 LQKENI, per germline. In nucleotides, the CDR3 is TGTGCCAGCTCACCACGTCAAACTTACGAGCAGTACTTC. Encoded protein: CASSPRQTYEQYF.

V gene TRBV5-1 combines with J gene TRBJ2-2; 14 bases fit TRBD2. The junction had 7 bases not matched to a gene; V was cut back by 5 bases and J by 1 base. In germline, CDR1 is SGHRS, CDR2 YFSETQ. The CDR3 runs to 18 residues. CDR3 sequence reads: CASREGTSGGLNTGELFF. In DNA, the CDR3 is TGCGCCAGCAGGGAGGGGACTAGCGGGGGCCTGAACACCGGGGAGCTGTTTTTT.

The chain has TRBV4-2 and TRBJ1-3, with TRBD1 matching 7 bases. V was clipped by 0 bases and J by 5 bases; unmatched bases: 7. The CDR3 extends over 16 amino acids. Germline V gene sequence: CDR1 LGHNA, CDR2 YNFKEQ. The CDR3 nucleotides are TGTGCCAGCAGCCAAGAGCGGCAGGGACAGAGAAACACCATATATTTT. As protein: CASSQERQGQRNTIYF.

Here the CDR3 DNA reads TGCAGCGTTGGACTAGCGGCGGGGGAGACCCAGTACTTC. Its protein product is CSVGLAAGETQYF. The chain carries TRBV29-1 and TRBJ2-5; 9 nucleotides match TRBD2. With V trimmed by 4 bases and J by 5 bases, 5 bases remained unmatched. Germline CDR1 and CDR2: SQVTM and ANQGSEA. The CDR3 totals 13 residues.

The CDR3 loop is CSARDGQGDYGYTF. CDR3 nucleotides: TGCAGTGCTAGAGATGGACAGGGGGACTATGGCTACACCTTC. The rearrangement uses TRBV20-1 and TRBJ1-2, with 10 bases aligning to TRBD1. The CDR3 totals 14 residues. The ends lost 0 bases at V and 3 bases at J; junction bases unmatched: 1. Germline V gives CDR1 DFQATT, CDR2 SNEGSKA (reference sequence).

The V gene is TRBV7-2, the J gene TRBJ2-3; TRBD2 might be the D (6 bases). Germline V CDR1 and CDR2: SGHTA, FQGNSA. V gave up 6 bases and J gave up 0 bases, with 13 bases separating them. CDR3 length: 15 amino acids. The CDR3: CASSYGGESTDTQYF. CDR3 sequence (DNA): TGTGCCAGCAGTTACGGGGGAGAGAGCACAGATACGCAGTATTTT. The full variable domain, with the rest looked up from reference TRBV7-2 and TRBJ2-3, is GAGVSQSPSNKVTEKGKDVELRCDPISGHTALYWYRQSLGQGLEFLIYFQGNSAPDKSGLPSDRFSAERTGGSVSTLTIQRTQQEDSAVYLCASSYGGESTDTQYFGPGTRLTVL.

CDR3 protein: CSARGGDTQYF. Written as DNA, the CDR3 is TGCAGCGCCCGAGGGGGCGATACGCAGTATTTT. This chain uses TRBV29-1 with TRBJ2-3; 7 bases are a match to TRBD1. This CDR3 has 11 residues. V shed 7 bases and J 6 bases; nucleotides not matched to a gene: 4. Per the germline V gene, CDR1 is SQVTM and CDR2 is ANQGSEA.

The chain employs TRBV29-1 and TRBJ2-5; TRBD2 aligns across 8 bases. Trimming removed 6 bases from V and 5 bases from J; junction bases left unmatched: 11. Germline lookup yields CDR1 SQVTM and CDR2 ANQGSEA. The CDR3 runs to 14 residues. The CDR3 DNA reads as TGCAGCGTCGATGGACTAGCTGGAGGGGAGACCCAGTACTTC. Its protein product is CSVDGLAGGETQYF.

The table lists this clonotype with a few counts. The chain employs TRBV3-1 and TRBJ2-3, with D unclear. This CDR3 is built from 15 residues. V dropped 2 bases and J dropped 1 base, with 10 bases sitting between them. Germline V gene data show CDR1 as LGHDT and CDR2 as YNNKEL (reference sequence). Here the CDR3 DNA reads TGTGCCAGCAGCCAACCATACCTCGGCACAGATACGCAGTATTTT. It is translated as CASSQPYLGTDTQYF.

This clonotype was seen many times. The rearrangement uses TRBV7-2 and TRBJ2-1; TRBD1 aligns across 10 bases. This CDR3 contains 15 residues. Losses at the gene ends were 4 bases for V and 6 bases for J; bases not matched to a gene: 6. Germline lookup yields CDR1 SGHTA and CDR2 FQGNSA. The CDR3 sequence: CASSSTGTGVNEQFF. The CDR3 nucleotides are TGTGCCAGCAGCTCCACCGGGACAGGGGTCAATGAGCAGTTCTTC.

J is TRBJ1-5 and V is TRBV6-2 or TRBV6-3; the D gene is possibly TRBD1 (6 bases). There are 11 residues in the CDR3. Per germline, CDR1 MNHEY and CDR2 SVGEGT. V was pared by 10 bases and J by 7 bases, with 11 bases between. This CDR3 is CANFGGQPQHF. DNA for the CDR3: TGTGCCAACTTCGGGGGCCAGCCCCAGCATTTT.

The chain is built from TRBV4-1 and TRBJ2-3; possibly TRBD2 for D (6 bases). Trimming stripped 2 bases from V and 2 bases from J, with 14 bases between. This CDR3 is 16 amino acids long. Germline CDR1 and CDR2: MGHRA and YSYEKL. For the CDR3, the DNA is TGCGCCAGCAGCCAATTCGCGGGGTTAGCCACAGATACGCAGTATTTT. Translation: CASSQFAGLATDTQYF.

The chain uses TRBV4-1 and TRBJ1-6; D is ambiguous. Looked up from germline, CDR1 is MGHRA and CDR2 is YSYEKL. The V gene lost 1 base and the J gene lost 6 bases, with 13 bases spanning the gap. This CDR3 comprises 16 residues. CDR3 residues: CASSQARTNSNSPLHF. The CDR3 DNA reads as TGCGCCAGCAGCCAAGCCCGGACGAATTCTAATTCACCCCTCCACTTT.